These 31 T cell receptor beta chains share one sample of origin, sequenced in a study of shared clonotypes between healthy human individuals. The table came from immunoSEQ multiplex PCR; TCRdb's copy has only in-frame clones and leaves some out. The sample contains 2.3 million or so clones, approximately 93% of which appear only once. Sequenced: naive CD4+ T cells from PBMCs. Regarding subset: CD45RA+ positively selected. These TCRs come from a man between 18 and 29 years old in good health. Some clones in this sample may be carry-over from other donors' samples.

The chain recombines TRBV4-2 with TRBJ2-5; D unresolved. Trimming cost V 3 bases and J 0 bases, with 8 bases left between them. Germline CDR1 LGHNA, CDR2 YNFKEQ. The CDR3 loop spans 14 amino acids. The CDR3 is CASSQATHQETQYF. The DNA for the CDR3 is TGTGCCAGCAGCCAGGCGACTCACCAAGAGACCCAGTACTTC.

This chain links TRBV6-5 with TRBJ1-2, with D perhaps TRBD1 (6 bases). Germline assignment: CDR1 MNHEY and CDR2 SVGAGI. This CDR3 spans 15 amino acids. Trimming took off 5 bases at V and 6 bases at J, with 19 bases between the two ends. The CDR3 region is CASSPSLTRQDGYTF. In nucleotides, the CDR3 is TGTGCCAGCAGTCCAAGCCTGACACGACAGGATGGCTACACCTTC.

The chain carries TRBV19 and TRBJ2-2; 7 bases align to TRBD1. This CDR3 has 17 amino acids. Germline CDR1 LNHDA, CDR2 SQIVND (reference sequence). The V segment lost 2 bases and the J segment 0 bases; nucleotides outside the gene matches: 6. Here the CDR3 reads CASSIIYGTANTGELFF. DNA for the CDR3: TGTGCCAGTAGTATAATTTACGGGACAGCGAACACCGGGGAGCTGTTTTTT.

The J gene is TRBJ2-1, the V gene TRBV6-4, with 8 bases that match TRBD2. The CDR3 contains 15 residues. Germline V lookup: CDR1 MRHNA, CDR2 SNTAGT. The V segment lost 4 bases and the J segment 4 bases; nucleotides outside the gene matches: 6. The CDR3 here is CASSVWGTSYNEQFF. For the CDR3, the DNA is TGTGCCAGCAGTGTTTGGGGGACTAGTTACAATGAGCAGTTCTTC.

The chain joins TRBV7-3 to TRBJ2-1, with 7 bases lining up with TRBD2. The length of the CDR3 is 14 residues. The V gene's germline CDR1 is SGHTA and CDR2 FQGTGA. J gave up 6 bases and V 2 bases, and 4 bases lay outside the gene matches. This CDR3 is CASSLSASGNEQFF. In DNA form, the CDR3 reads TGTGCCAGCAGCTTATCGGCTAGCGGCAATGAGCAGTTCTTC.

This CDR3 reads CASSLGQGKTDTQYF. CDR3 coding DNA: TGTGCCAGCAGCTTAGGACAGGGGAAGACAGATACGCAGTATTTT. The chain employs TRBV7-9 and TRBJ2-3, with 8 bases fitting TRBD1. V lost 1 base, J lost 3 bases, and 3 bases stayed unmatched. The length of the CDR3 is 15 residues. Germline V gene sequence: CDR1 SEHNR, CDR2 FQNEAQ (reference sequence).

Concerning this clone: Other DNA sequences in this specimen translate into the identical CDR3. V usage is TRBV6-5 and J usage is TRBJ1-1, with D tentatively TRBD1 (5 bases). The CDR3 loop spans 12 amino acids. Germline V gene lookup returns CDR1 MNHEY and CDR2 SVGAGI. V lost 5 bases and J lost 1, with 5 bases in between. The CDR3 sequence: CASSRGNTEAFF. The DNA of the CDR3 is TGTGCCAGCAGTAGGGGGAACACTGAAGCTTTCTTT.

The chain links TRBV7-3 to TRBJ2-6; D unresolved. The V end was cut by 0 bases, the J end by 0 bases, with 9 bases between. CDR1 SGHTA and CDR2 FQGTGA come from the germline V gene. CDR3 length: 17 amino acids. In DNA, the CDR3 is TGTGCCAGCAGCTTAACGGGCGGAGACTCTGGGGCCAACGTCCTGACTTTC. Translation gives CASSLTGGDSGANVLTF.

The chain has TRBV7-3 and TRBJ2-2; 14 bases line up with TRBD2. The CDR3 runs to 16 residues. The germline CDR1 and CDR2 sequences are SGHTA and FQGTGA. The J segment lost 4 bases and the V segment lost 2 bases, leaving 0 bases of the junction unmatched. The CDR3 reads CASSLGTSGSTGELFF. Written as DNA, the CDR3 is TGTGCCAGCAGCTTAGGGACTAGCGGGAGCACCGGGGAGCTGTTTTTT. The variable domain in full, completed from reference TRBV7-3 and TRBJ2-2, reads GAGVSQTPSNKVTEKGKYVELRCDPISGHTALYWYRQSLGQGPEFLIYFQGTGAADDSGLPNDRFFAVRPEGSVSTLKIQRTERGDSAVYLCASSLGTSGSTGELFFGEGSRLTVL.

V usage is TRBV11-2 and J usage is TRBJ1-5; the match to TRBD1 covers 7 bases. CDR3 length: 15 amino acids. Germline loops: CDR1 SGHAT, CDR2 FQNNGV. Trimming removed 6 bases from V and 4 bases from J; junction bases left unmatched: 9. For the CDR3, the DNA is TGTGCCAGCAGTCTCACCCGACAGGGAAATCAGCCCCAGCATTTT. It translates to CASSLTRQGNQPQHF.

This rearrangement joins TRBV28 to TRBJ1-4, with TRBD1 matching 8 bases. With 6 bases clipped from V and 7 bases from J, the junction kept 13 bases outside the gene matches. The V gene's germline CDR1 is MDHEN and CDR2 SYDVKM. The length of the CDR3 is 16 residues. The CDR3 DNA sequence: TGTGCCAGCAGCTCGGCGGCGGCAGGGGGCTTTGAAAAACTGTTTTTT. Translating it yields CASSSAAAGGFEKLFF.

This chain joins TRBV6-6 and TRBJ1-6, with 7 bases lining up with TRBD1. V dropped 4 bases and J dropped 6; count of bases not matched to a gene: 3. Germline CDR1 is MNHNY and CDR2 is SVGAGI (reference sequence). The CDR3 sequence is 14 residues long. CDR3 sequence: CASSWDSFNSPLHF. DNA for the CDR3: TGTGCCAGCAGTTGGGACAGTTTTAATTCACCCCTCCACTTT.

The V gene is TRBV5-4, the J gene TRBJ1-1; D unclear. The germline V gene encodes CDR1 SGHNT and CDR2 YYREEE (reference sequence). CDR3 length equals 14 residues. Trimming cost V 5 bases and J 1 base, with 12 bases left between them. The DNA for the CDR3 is TGTGCCAGCAGTTTTGGGGAAACGAACACTGAAGCTTTCTTT. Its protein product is CASSFGETNTEAFF.

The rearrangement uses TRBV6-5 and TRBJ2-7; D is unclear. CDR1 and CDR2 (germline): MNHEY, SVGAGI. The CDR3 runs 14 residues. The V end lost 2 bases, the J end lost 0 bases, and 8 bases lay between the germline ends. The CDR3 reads CASSYPPSSYEQYF. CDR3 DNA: TGTGCCAGCAGTTACCCCCCCTCCTCCTACGAGCAGTACTTC.

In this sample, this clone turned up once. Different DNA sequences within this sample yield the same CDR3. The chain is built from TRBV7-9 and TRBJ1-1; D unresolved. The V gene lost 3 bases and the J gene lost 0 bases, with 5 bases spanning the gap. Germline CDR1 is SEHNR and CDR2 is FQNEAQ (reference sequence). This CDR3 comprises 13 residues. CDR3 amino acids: CASSFTVNTEAFF. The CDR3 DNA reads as TGTGCCAGCAGCTTTACGGTGAACACTGAAGCTTTCTTT. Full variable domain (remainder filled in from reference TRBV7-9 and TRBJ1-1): DTGVSQNPRHKITKRGQNVTFRCDPISEHNRLYWYRQTLGQGPEFLTYFQNEAQLEKSRLLSDRFSAERPKGSFSTLEIQRTEQGDSAMYLCASSFTVNTEAFFGQGTRLTVV.

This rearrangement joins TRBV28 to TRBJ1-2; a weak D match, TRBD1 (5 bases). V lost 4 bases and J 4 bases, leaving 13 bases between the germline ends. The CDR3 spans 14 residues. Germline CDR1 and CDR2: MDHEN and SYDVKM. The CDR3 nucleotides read TGTGCCAGCAGTTCTAGCAGGGTGGCCTATGGCTACACCTTC. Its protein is CASSSSRVAYGYTF.

The CDR3 spells CSVEEGQGDGNTIYF. The CDR3, as DNA: TGCAGCGTTGAAGAGGGCCAGGGGGACGGAAACACCATATATTTT. The chain uses TRBV29-1 and TRBJ1-3; the match to TRBD1 covers 7 bases. Per the germline V gene, CDR1 is SQVTM and CDR2 is ANQGSEA. The CDR3 is 15 residues long. Unmatched junction bases numbered 6, after V lost 0 bases and J lost 4 bases.

As DNA, the CDR3 is TGTGCCAGCAGCAAAGGAGGCCCAGGGGAGAATAGGGCGCGGGATGGCTACACCTTC. Amino acid sequence: CASSKGGPGENRARDGYTF. This chain connects TRBV21-1 to TRBJ1-2; TRBD1, the D gene given by the table, was not confirmed from the DNA. TRBV21-1 is noted as a pseudogene. CDR3 length: 19 amino acids.

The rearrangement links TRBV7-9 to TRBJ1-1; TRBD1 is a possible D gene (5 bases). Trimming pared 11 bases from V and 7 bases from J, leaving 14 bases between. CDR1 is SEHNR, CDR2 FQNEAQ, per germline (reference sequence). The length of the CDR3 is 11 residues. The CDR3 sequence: CAGGSPGEAFF. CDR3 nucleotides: TGTGCCGGGGGGTCGCCAGGTGAAGCTTTCTTT.

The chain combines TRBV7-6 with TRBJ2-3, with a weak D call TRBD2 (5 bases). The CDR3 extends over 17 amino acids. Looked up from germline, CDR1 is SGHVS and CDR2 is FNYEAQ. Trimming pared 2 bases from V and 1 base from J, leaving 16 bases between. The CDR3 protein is CASSLRASKDGTDTQYF. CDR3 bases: TGTGCCAGCAGCTTAAGGGCTAGCAAGGACGGCACAGATACGCAGTATTTT.

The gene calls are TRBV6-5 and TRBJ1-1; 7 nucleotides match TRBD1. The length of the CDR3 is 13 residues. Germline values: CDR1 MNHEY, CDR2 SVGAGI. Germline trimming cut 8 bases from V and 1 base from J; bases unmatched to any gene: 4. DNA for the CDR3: TGTGCCAGCGCGGGACAGACGAACACTGAAGCTTTCTTT. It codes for CASAGQTNTEAFF.

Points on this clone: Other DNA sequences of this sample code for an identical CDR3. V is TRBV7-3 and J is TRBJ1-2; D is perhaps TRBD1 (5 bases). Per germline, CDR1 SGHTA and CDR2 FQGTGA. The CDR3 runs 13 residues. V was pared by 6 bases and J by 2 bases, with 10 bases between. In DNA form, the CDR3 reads TGTGCCAGCAGTCCAGACAGAAACTATGGCTACACCTTC. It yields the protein CASSPDRNYGYTF.

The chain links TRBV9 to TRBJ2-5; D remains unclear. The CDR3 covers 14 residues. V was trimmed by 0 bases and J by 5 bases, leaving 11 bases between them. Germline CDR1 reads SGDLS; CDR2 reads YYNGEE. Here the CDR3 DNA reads TGTGCCAGCAGCGTAGAAACTAACCGGGAGACCCAGTACTTC. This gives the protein CASSVETNRETQYF.

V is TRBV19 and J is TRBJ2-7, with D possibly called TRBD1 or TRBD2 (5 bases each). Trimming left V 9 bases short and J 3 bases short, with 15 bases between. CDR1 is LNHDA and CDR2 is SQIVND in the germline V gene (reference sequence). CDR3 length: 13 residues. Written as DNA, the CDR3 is TGTGCCAGCCGGCCGAAGGGGAGCTACGAGCAGTACTTC. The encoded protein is CASRPKGSYEQYF. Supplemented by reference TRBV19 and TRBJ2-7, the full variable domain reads DGGITQSPKYLFRKEGQNVTLSCEQNLNHDAMYWYRQDPGQGLRLIYYSQIVNDFQKGDIAEGYSVSREKKESFPLTVTSAQKNPTAFYLCASRPKGSYEQYFGPGTRLTVT.

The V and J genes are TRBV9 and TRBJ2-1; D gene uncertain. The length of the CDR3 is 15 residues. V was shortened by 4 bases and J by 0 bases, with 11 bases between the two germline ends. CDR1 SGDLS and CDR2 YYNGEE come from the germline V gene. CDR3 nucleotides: TGTGCCAGCAGCCTTGACATGTCCTCCTACAATGAGCAGTTCTTC. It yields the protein CASSLDMSSYNEQFF.

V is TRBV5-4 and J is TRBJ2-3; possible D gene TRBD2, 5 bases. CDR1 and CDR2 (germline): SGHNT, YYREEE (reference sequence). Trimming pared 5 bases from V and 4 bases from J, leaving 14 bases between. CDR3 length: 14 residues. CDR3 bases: TGTGCCAGCAGGCGGGCCCAGACGGCAGATACGCAGTATTTT. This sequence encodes CASRRAQTADTQYF.

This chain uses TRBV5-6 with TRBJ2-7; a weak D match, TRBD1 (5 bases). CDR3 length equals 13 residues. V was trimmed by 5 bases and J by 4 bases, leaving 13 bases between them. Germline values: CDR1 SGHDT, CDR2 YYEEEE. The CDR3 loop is CASSRTDMYEQYF. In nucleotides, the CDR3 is TGTGCCAGCAGTAGGACGGACATGTACGAGCAGTACTTC.

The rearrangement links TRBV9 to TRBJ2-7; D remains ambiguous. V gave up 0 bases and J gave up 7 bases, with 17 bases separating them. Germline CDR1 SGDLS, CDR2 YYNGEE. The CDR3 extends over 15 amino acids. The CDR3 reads CASSVEAVLTGEQYF. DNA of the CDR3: TGTGCCAGCAGCGTAGAGGCGGTCCTCACCGGGGAGCAGTACTTC.

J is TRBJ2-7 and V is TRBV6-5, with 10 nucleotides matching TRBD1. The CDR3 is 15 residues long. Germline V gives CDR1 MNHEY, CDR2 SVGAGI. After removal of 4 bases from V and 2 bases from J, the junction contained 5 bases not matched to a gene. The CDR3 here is CASSSGTGEPYEQYF. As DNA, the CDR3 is TGTGCCAGCAGTTCCGGGACAGGGGAGCCCTACGAGCAGTACTTC.

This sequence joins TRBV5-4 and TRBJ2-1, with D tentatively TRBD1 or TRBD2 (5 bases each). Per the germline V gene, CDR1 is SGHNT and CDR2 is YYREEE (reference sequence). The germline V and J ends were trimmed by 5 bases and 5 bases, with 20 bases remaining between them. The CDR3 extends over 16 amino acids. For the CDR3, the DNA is TGTGCCAGCAGTCCGCCCCAGGGACGGACCAACAATGAGCAGTTCTTC. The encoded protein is CASSPPQGRTNNEQFF.

CDR3 DNA sequence: TGTGCCAGCCGCCCGATAGCGGGAGGCCCGAACACCGGGGAGCTGTTTTTT. It is translated as CASRPIAGGPNTGELFF. V gene TRBV28 combines with J gene TRBJ2-2, with 10 bases lining up with TRBD2. Trimming cost V 8 bases and J 0 bases; bases outside gene matches: 9. CDR3 length: 17 amino acids. Per germline, CDR1 MDHEN and CDR2 SYDVKM.